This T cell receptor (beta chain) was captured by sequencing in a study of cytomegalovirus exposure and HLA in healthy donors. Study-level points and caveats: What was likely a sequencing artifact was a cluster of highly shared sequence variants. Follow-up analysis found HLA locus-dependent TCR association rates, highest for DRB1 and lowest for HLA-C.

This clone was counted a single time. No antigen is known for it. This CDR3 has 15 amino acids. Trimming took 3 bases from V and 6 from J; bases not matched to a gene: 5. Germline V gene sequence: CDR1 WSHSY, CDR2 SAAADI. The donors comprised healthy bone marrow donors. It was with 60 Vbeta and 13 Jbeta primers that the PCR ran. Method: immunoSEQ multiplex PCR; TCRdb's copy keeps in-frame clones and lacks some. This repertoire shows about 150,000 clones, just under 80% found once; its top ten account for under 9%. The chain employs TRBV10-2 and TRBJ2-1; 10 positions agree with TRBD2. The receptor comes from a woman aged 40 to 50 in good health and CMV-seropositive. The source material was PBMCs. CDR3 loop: CASSDLAGVTNEQFF. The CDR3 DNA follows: TGCGCCAGCAGTGACCTAGCGGGGGTAACCAATGAGCAGTTCTTC.